This paragraph reports one TCR beta chain. This sample was included in a study of T cells expressing NK-cell markers. This CDR3 region has 11 residues. From germline, CDR1 is ENHRY and CDR2 SYGVKD. TCRdb re-called the 5' RACE reads; every CDR3 protein appears as one record, without DNA. The table for this sample gives some 280,000 distinct CDR3 sequences. The sample taken for sequencing was blood T cells: a sorted CD56 or NKG2C T cell subset, CD4+ or CD8+ T cells, or bulk PBMC T cells (not recorded which). This TCR derives from a man younger than 30 in good health. The chain carries TRBV10-3 and TRBJ2-7. The CDR3: CAIRDLREQYF.